Detailed here is one TCR beta chain. Its cognate antigen is unknown. The germline gene is not matched at one end of the junction; a read error may be the cause. Isolating CD4+ T cells followed approximately nine days of culture. Measured with immunoSEQ multiplex PCR; TCRdb has only the in-frame clones, and not every one. The table lists under 30,000 clones, 65% of them singletons. The data derive from a study of vaccination effects on CD4 cells after COVID-19. This CDR3 is built from 11 residues. Germline CDR1 and CDR2: MNHNS and SASEGT. Source: CD4+ T cells from PBMCs cultured without peptide, taken before COVID-19 vaccination. The rearrangement uses TRBV6-1 and TRBJ2-1; D remains ambiguous. This receptor was taken from a human donor who received a COVID-19 vaccine. The CDR3 protein is CASREGNEQFF. The CDR3 bases are TGTGCCAGCAGGGAAGGGAATGAGCAGTTCTTC.